This entry lists 5 T cell receptor beta chains sequenced from one sample in a study of T cells after yellow fever vaccination. TCRdb re-called the 5' RACE reads through MiXCR, storing one row per CDR3 protein. Here the sample spans 500,000 to 650,000 distinct CDR3 sequences, around an eighth being singletons. The source was PBMCs, collected on the day of the yellow fever booster vaccination. The origin of the receptors is a man aged 25 to 45 who received the YFV17D yellow fever vaccine.

The chain joins TRBV12-3 or TRBV12-4 to TRBJ2-5; 16 nucleotides line up with TRBD2. V dropped 5 bases and J dropped 4; count of bases not matched to a gene: 7. The CDR3 runs 17 residues. CDR3 region: CASSIGTSGRARETQYF. The CDR3 nucleotides are TGTGCCAGCAGTATTGGGACTAGCGGGAGGGCCAGAGAGACCCAGTACTTC.

This clonotype has a count of ten or more. The DNA for the CDR3 is TGTGCCAGCAACAGGGATACGCAGTATTTT. Residues: CASNRDTQYF. The chain joins TRBV6-6 to TRBJ2-3; the D gene is possibly TRBD1 (5 bases). Trimming stripped 7 bases from V and 6 bases from J, with 5 bases between. This CDR3 contains 10 residues. Germline-derived CDR1 and CDR2 are MNHNY and SVGAGI (reference sequence).

The sample holds a few counts of this clonotype. The chain combines TRBV6-5 with TRBJ2-1; TRBD2 agrees at 7 bases. This CDR3 spans 19 amino acids. V lost 4 bases and J lost 5; bases outside the gene matches: 20. Per germline, CDR1 MNHEY and CDR2 SVGAGI. In DNA, the CDR3 is TGTGCCAGCAGTTCCCCCATTTTCCAAGCGGGGAGAAGAGACAATGAGCAGTTCTTC. Amino acids: CASSSPIFQAGRRDNEQFF.

The gene calls are TRBV6-5 and TRBJ1-6; a possible D gene is TRBD1 (6 bases). Trimming stripped 2 bases from V and 9 bases from J, with 11 bases between. The germline CDR1 and CDR2 sequences are MNHEY and SVGAGI. This CDR3 comprises 14 residues. CDR3 nucleotide sequence: TGTGCCAGCAGTTACACAGGGATGGGTTCACCCCTCCACTTT. Its translation: CASSYTGMGSPLHF.

There are a few counts of this clonotype. The genes are TRBV5-1 and TRBJ1-2; TRBD1 matches at 8 bases. This CDR3 region has 13 residues. With 4 bases clipped from V and 8 bases from J, the junction kept 7 bases outside the gene matches. CDR1 and CDR2 (germline): SGHRS, YFSETQ. CDR3 region: CASSMDRAEGYTF. CDR3 coding DNA: TGCGCCAGCAGCATGGACAGGGCAGAAGGCTACACCTTC.